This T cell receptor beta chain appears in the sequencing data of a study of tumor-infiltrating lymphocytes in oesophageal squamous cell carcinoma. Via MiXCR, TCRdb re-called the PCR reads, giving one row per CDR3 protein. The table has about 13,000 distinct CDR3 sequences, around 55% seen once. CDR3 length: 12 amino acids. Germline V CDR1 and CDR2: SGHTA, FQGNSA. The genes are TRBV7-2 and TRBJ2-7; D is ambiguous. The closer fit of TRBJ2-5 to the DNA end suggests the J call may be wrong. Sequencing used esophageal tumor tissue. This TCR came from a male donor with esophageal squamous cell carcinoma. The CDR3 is CASSYSQETQYF. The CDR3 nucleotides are TGTGCCAGCAGCTACTCTCAAGAGACCCAGTACTTC.